The T cell receptor (beta chain) described here comes from a study of blood T cell repertoires in COVID-19. As for the study in general: Acute and convalescent COVID-19 specimens originated in the United States, Italy and Spain. T cells, B-cell-depleted T cells, or PBMCs provided the cDNA or gDNA that served as material.

In the authors' methods: Reference gene primer amplification yielded estimated nucleated cell counts. Assay: immunoSEQ multiplex PCR; the TCRdb copy retains only in-frame clones and omits some. From that table come the V and J calls and clone size; the DNA was used to work out D and trimming. The sample records tens of thousands of clones, around 93% being singletons. Sample: peripheral blood. The origin of this receptor is a human donor with active COVID-19. The donor label of this sample is uncertain.

Here the CDR3 DNA reads TGTGCCAGCAGCACGGGGACTAGCGGGGGGTACGAGCAGTACTTC. It specifies CASSTGTSGGYEQYF. This chain uses TRBV9 with TRBJ2-7, with 15 positions matching TRBD2. The CDR3 has 15 amino acids. The germline V gene encodes CDR1 SGDLS and CDR2 YYNGEE. V gave up 4 bases and J gave up 4 bases; unmatched junction bases: 3.